This T cell receptor (beta chain) was sequenced during a study of CD4 T cells in relation to SARS-CoV-2 and coronaviruses. J lost 6 bases, V lost 3 bases, and 5 bases had no gene match. CDR3 size: 13 residues. Germline V CDR1 and CDR2: GTSNPN, SVGIG (reference sequence). Before the COVID-19 pandemic, during about 2011-2019, CD4+ T cells were taken from unexposed donors. Naive and memory CD4+ T cell DNA was deep-sequenced without culture. The assay was immunoSEQ multiplex PCR, and TCRdb's table has in-frame clones only and misses some. The sample lists about 59,000 clones; roughly 85% were seen once. This TCR came from a human donor in good health. The rearrangement uses TRBV30 and TRBJ2-1; 7 bases fit TRBD1. Input material: memory CD4+ T cells from PBMCs. CDR3 DNA: TGTGCCTGGAGCCAGGGGGTATCCAATGAGCAGTTCTTC. Translated, it gives CAWSQGVSNEQFF.